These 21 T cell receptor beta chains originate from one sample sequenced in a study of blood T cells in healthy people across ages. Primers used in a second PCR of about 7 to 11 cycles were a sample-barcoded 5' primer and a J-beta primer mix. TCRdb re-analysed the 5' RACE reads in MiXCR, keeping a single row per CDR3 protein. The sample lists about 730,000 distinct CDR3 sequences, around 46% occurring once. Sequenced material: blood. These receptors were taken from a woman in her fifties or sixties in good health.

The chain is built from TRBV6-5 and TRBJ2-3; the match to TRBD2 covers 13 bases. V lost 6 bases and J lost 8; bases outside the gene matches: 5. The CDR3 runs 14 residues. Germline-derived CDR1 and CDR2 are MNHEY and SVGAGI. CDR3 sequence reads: CASSTLAGGVTQYF. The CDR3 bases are TGTGCCAGCAGCACACTAGCGGGGGGGGTTACGCAGTATTTT.

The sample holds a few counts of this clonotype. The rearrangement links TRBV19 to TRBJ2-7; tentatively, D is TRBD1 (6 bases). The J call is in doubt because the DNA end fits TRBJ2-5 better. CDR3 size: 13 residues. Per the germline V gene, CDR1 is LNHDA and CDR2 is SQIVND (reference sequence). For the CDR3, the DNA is TGTGCCGATTGGGGAGACCAGGGGGAGACCCAGTACTTC. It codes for CADWGDQGETQYF.

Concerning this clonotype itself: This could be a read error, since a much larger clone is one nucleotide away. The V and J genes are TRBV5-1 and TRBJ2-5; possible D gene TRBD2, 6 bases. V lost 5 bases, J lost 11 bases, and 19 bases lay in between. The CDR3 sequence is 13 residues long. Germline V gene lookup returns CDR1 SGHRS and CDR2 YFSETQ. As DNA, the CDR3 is TGCGCCAGCAGGAGGGAGGAGTTAAATGAGCAGTACTTC. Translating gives CASRREELNEQYF. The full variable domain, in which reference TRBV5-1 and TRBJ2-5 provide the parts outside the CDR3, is KAGVTQTPRYLIKTRGQQVTLSCSPISGHRSVSWYQQTPGQGLQFLFEYFSETQRNKGNFPGRFSGRQFSNSRSEMNVSTLELGDSALYLCASRREELNEQYFGPGTRLLVL.

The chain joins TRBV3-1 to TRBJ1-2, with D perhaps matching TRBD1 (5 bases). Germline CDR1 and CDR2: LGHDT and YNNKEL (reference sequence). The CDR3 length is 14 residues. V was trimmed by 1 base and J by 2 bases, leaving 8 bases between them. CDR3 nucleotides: TGTGCCAGCAGCCAAGTAGAGGGGAACTATGGCTACACCTTC. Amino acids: CASSQVEGNYGYTF.

CDR3 in amino acids: CAISESYRSRGTEAFF. The DNA for the CDR3 is TGTGCCATCAGTGAGTCGTATCGGTCCCGGGGGACTGAAGCTTTCTTT. The chain has TRBV10-3 and TRBJ1-1; the D gene is possibly TRBD1 (5 bases). Germline V gene lookup returns CDR1 ENHRY and CDR2 SYGVKD. The length of the CDR3 is 16 residues. V was trimmed by 0 bases and J by 5 bases, leaving 16 bases between them.

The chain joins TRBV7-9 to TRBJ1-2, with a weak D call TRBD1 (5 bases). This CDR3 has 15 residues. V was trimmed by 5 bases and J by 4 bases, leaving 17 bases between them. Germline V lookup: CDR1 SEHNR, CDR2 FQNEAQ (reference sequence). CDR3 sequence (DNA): TGTGCCAGCAGCCCCCCCGGGCAGGGCTTCTATGGCTACACCTTC. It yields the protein CASSPPGQGFYGYTF.

DNA for the CDR3: TGTGCCAGCTCACCACCGGGACTAGTGACCTACGAGCAGTACTTC. Amino acid sequence: CASSPPGLVTYEQYF. J is TRBJ2-7 and V is TRBV18; 8 positions match TRBD2. Germline CDR1 is KGHSH and CDR2 is LQKENI. The CDR3 consists of 15 residues. Trimming took 0 bases from V and 2 from J; bases not matched to a gene: 3.

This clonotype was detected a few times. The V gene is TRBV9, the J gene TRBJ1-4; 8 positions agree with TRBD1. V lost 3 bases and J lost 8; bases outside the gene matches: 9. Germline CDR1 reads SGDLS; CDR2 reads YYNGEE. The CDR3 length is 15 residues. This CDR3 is CASSEGTGLQEKLFF. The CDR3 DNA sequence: TGTGCCAGCAGCGAAGGGACAGGACTCCAGGAAAAACTGTTTTTT.

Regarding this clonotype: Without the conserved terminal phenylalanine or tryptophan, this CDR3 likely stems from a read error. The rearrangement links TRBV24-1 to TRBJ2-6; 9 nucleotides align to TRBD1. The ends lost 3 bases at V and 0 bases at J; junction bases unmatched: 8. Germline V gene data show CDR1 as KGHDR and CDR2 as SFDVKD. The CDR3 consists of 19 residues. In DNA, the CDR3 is TGTGCCACCAGTGATCCCCCCGGGACAGGGCCCTCTGGGGCCAACGTCCTGACTTCC. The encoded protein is CATSDPPGTGPSGANVLTS.

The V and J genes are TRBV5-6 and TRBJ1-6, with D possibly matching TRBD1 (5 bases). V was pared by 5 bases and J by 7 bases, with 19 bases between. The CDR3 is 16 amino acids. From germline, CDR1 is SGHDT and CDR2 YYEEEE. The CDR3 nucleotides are TGTGCCAGCAGTTCCGGGAGGGGCAAAGGAAATTCACCCCTCCACTTT. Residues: CASSSGRGKGNSPLHF.

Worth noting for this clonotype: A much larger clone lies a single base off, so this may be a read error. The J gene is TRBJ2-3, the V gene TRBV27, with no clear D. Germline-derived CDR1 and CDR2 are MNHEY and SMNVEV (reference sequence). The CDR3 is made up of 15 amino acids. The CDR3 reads CAGSLSGAGTDTQYF. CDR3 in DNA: TGTGCCGGCAGTTTATCAGGAGCCGGCACAGATACGCAGTATTTT.

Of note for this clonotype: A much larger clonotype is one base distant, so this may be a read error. Here the CDR3 reads CASSLKAGNSYEQFF. The CDR3, as DNA: TGTGCCAGCAGCTTAAAAGCGGGGAACTCCTACGAGCAGTTCTTC. V and J are TRBV7-3 and TRBJ2-1, with TRBD2 identical over 7 bases. This CDR3 spans 15 amino acids. Trimming took 1 base from V and 10 from J; bases not matched to a gene: 10. Germline V gene lookup returns CDR1 SGHTA and CDR2 FQGTGA.

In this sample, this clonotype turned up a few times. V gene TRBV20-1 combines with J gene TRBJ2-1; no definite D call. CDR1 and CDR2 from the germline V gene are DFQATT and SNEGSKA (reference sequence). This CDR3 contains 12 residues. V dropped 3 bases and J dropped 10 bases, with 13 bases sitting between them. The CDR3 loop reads CSASGVEDEQFF. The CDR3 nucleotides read TGCAGTGCTAGTGGTGTAGAAGACGAGCAGTTCTTC.

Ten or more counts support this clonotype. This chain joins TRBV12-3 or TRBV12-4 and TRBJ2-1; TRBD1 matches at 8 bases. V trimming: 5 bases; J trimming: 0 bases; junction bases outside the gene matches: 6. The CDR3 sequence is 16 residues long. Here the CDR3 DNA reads TGTGCCAGCAGTCCCAGGACAGGGCACTCCTACAATGAGCAGTTCTTC. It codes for CASSPRTGHSYNEQFF.

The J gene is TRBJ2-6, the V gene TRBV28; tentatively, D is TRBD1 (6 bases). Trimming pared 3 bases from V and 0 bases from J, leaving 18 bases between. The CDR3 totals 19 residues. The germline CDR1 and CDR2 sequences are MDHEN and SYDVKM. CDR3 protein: CASSFRGLGSPSGANVLTF. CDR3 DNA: TGTGCCAGCAGTTTTAGGGGGTTGGGGTCCCCCTCTGGGGCCAACGTCCTGACTTTC.

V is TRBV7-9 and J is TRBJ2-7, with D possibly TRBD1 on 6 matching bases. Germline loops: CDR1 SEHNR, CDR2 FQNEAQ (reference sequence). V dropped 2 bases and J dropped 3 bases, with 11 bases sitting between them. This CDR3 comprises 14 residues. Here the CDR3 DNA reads TGTGCCAGCAGCTTATCGGACAGAAACTACGAGCAGTACTTC. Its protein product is CASSLSDRNYEQYF.

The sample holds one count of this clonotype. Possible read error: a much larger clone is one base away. In DNA, the CDR3 is TGTGCCAGCTCACTTACTTCAGCGGGGTTACATTACGAGCAGTACTTC. The encoded protein is CASSLTSAGLHYEQYF. This chain uses TRBV18 with TRBJ2-4; 7 bases agree with TRBD2. The DNA end is more similar to TRBJ2-7, so the J call may be wrong. Germline V gene sequence: CDR1 KGHSH, CDR2 LQKENI. This CDR3 contains 16 residues.

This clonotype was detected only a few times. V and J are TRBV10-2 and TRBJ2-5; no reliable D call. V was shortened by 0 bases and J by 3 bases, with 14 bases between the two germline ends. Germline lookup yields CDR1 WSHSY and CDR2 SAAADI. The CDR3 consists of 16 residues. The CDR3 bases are TGCGCCAGCAGTGAGTCGTTCTACGGCGGCGAAGAGACCCAGTACTTC. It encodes CASSESFYGGEETQYF.

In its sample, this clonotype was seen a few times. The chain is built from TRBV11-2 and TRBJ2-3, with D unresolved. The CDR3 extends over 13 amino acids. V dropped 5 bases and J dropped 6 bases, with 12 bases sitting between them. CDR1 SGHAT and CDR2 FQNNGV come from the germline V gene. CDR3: CASSRRLVDTQYF. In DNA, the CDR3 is TGTGCCAGCAGCCGCCGGTTGGTGGATACGCAGTATTTT. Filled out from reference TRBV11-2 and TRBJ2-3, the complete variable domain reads EAGVAQSPRYKIIEKRQSVAFWCNPISGHATLYWYQQILGQGPKLLIQFQNNGVVDDSQLPKDRFSAERLKGVDSTLKIQPAKLEDSAVYLCASSRRLVDTQYFGPGTRLTVL.

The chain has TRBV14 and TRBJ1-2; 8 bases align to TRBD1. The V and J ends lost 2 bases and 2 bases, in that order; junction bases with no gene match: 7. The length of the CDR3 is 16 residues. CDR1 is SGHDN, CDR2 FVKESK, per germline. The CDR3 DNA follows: TGTGCCAGCAGCCAATTGGCAGGGGGCTTGAACTATGGCTACACCTTC. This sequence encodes CASSQLAGGLNYGYTF.

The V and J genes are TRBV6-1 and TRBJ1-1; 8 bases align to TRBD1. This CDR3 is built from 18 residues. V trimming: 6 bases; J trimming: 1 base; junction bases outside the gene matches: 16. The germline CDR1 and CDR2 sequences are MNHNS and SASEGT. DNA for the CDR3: TGTGCCAGCAGGAAACCCTACAGGGGGGTAGTGACGAACACTGAAGCTTTCTTT. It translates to CASRKPYRGVVTNTEAFF.